This TCR beta chain was recorded in a study of blood T cell repertoires in COVID-19. At the level of the study: Specimens from acute and convalescent COVID-19 originated in the United States, Italy and Spain.

This clone came up once. Sequencing used immunoSEQ multiplex PCR; TCRdb keeps in-frame clones, though not all of them. The top ten clones hold around 3.3% of a sample with some 140,000 clones, roughly 78% of them seen once. Input material: peripheral blood. The clonotype was recovered from a man in his 60s with acute or convalescent COVID-19.

The CDR3: CASRPGTSGRNTGELFF. The CDR3 DNA sequence: TGTGCCAGCCGTCCAGGGACTAGCGGGAGGAACACCGGGGAGCTGTTTTTT. The chain couples TRBV27 to TRBJ2-2; 14 bases fit TRBD2. The CDR3 sequence is 17 residues long. Germline values: CDR1 MNHEY, CDR2 SMNVEV (reference sequence). V gave up 8 bases and J gave up 1 base; unmatched junction bases: 6.